This T cell receptor (beta chain) was sequenced during a study of tumor-infiltrating lymphocytes in primary liver carcinoma (dated by TCRdb to the late 2010s). For the wider study: Hepatocellular carcinoma (four) or combined HCC and intrahepatic cholangiocarcinoma (one) was present in the five patients, who were three men and two women aged 30 to 69 years. The five patients had tumors staged T1-T3 N0M0, with maximum diameters ranging from about 4.2 to 10 cm. Each sample produced about 3.5 to 7.13 million productive TCRbeta reads, and read depth showed no significant difference between tissue types. TCRbeta repertoire sequencing, expression microarrays and whole-exome sequencing were combined in the study across five regions of each liver tumor, with adjacent normal tissue and blood also included. A total of roughly 35 specimens from 5 patients, comprising roughly 25 tumor regions, 5 adjacent noncancerous liver tissues and 5 peripheral blood samples, were covered by TCRbeta repertoire sequencing. Repertoires from technical replicates were highly reproducible, with mean shared-clone rates approximately 0.92 and correlation coefficients above 0.98. What the study reported, not specific to this receptor: The top 250 clones made up a significantly larger repertoire fraction in tumors than in blood (p = 0.039). The study included only four to six patients, and the authors note findings should be validated in a larger study. Comparison of CD4+ and CD8+ T cell repertoires was precluded by the use of bulk unsorted samples. Repertoire overlap was found to be higher between tumor regions (mean around 35%) than between tumor-adjacent (roughly 17%) or tumor-blood (14%) pairs, consistent with antigen-driven expansion. Because only the TCR beta chain was sequenced and unpaired alpha chains were not captured, true repertoire diversity is likely underestimated.

Without any cell sorting, total RNA and DNA were co-extracted from roughly 20-30 mg of bulk tissue using the AllPrep DNA/RNA mini kit. Between November 2015 and 2016, a handful of patients in China with histopathologically diagnosed primary liver carcinoma had surgical resection. Patients had chronic HBV infection and were treatment-naive at sampling. Each fresh piece of tumor and adjacent tissue was cut in two, with one half stored in RNAlater at -80 degrees C and the other half sent for histology. As concerns this clonotype: The target of this receptor is not known. Germline and junction disagree at one end, which may indicate a read error.

TCRbeta-specific cDNA was reverse-transcribed from 500 ng total RNA using a constant-region primer and ProtoScript II reverse transcriptase. Three nested multiplex PCR rounds, following a slightly modified ARM-PCR procedure, were used to build the TCRbeta libraries. A final 25-cycle PCR with Deep VentR polymerase added sample barcodes and Illumina adapters. Before sequencing, amplicons of 200-500 bp were gel-purified using a QIAquick gel extraction kit. The TCRbeta amplicons were sequenced with 250-bp paired-end reads on an Illumina HiSeq 2500. The study's own analysis went as follows. Reads were quality-trimmed with Trimmomatic v0.33, and paired reads were merged with FLASH v1.2.11 to recover full CDR3 sequences. V, D and J germline segments were assigned to the rearranged TCRbeta sequences by MiGEC v1.2.1b. Clonotype statistics, along with Shannon-Wiener diversity indices, were calculated using VDJtools v1.0.0. Except for diversity analysis, only each sample's 250 most abundant clonotypes were used in subsequent analyses to reduce sampling bias. TCRdb trimmed the raw reads at Q25, called clones with MiXCR and kept productive beta chains. Entries are consolidated by CDR3 protein sequence, retaining the most common genes and DNA. The authors' filters were not applied to this entry. The sample data list about 37,000 distinct CDR3 sequences, and roughly 75% of these were observed just once. About 35% of the sample is in the top ten clones.

The specimen was tumor-adjacent normal liver tissue. This receptor was taken from a middle-aged man with primary liver carcinoma and hepatitis B virus infection.

The DNA is as follows: TGTGTCAGCAGCTTGGAGGCTAGCCAGGAGACACAGTACTTC. Translation gives CVSSLEASQETQYF. The chain employs TRBV5-6 and TRBJ2-5, and perhaps TRBD2 as D gene, on 5 matching bases. Via the germline V gene, CDR1 is SGHDT and CDR2 YYEEEE. The CDR3 measures 14 amino acids from cysteine to phenylalanine. Only the CDR3 DNA is retained, 42 bases long and in frame from the first base.